This TCR beta chain was identified during a study of blood T cell repertoires in COVID-19. The germline CDR1 and CDR2 sequences are GTSNPN and SVGIG (reference sequence). Unmatched junction bases numbered 7, after V lost 1 base and J lost 8 bases. The CDR3 runs 14 residues. Enrolled during active infection, Seattle patients were then followed longitudinally. Sequenced by immunoSEQ multiplex PCR; TCRdb stores in-frame clones only, minus some. The sample has a few hundred thousand clones; 85% to 90% are singletons. Material for sequencing was peripheral blood. This receptor was obtained from a woman aged 25 to 39 with COVID-19, enrolled during active disease. J is TRBJ1-2 and V is TRBV30, with TRBD1 matching 10 bases. In DNA, the CDR3 is TGTGCCTGGAGTGAAGGGACAGGGGTATGGGGCTACACCTTC. Encoded protein: CAWSEGTGVWGYTF.